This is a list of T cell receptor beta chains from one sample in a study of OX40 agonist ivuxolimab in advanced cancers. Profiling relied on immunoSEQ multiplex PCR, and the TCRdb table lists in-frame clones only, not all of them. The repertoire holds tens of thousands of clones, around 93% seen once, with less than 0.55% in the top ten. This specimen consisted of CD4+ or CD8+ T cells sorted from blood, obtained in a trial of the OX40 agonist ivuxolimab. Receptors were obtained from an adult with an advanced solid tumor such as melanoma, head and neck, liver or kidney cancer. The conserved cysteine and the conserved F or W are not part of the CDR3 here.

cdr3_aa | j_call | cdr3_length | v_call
ASSLAGTYNEQF | TRBJ2-1 | 12 | TRBV5-4
ASGLAAGELF | TRBJ2-2 | 10 | TRBV10-1
SVGKEVGYGYT | TRBJ1-2 | 11 | TRBV29-1
ASSKIGIGASSTDTQY | TRBJ2-3 | 16 | TRBV21-1
ASSRTGELF | TRBJ2-2 | 9 | TRBV6-5
ASSRLADEQY | TRBJ2-7 | 10 | TRBV6-1
ASTPSRQRITNYGYT | TRBJ1-2 | 15 | TRBV27
ASSLGTLNTGELF | TRBJ2-2 | 13 | TRBV5-1
ASRRSTEANYGYT | TRBJ1-2 | 13 | TRBV5-5
ASSSAVVMNTEAF | TRBJ1-1 | 13 | TRBV7-2
ASREASGYNEQF | TRBJ2-1 | 12 | TRBV6-5
AWSVSPKGTGNSPLH | TRBJ1-6 | 15 | TRBV30
ASSVRTGGTDTQY | TRBJ2-3 | 13 | TRBV2
SASGTTPLRY | TRBJ2-5 | 10 | TRBV29-1
ATSRERGYTGELF | TRBJ2-2 | 13 | TRBV15
ASNGTELNEKLF | TRBJ1-4 | 12 | TRBV21-1
ASSLRGAGANVLT | TRBJ2-6 | 13 | TRBV7-8
ASSAGGVGKNIQY | TRBJ2-4 | 13 | TRBV7-2
ASSLGVSSTDTQY | TRBJ2-3 | 13 | TRBV7-6
ASSLNQLALNEQF | TRBJ2-1 | 13 | TRBV11-3